This TCR beta chain stems from a study of CD8 T cells in Susac syndrome. Whole-study context: Patients with Susac syndrome had blood drawn and were at that point therapy-naive, on corticosteroids, or on intravenous immunoglobulin alone. Study-level findings and limits: By the study's own acknowledgment, its TCR sequencing and HLA analysis included relatively few individuals.

Random hexamers served to reverse transcribe roughly 0.45 to 1 ug RNA. TCRdb itself ran the immunoSEQ multiplex PCR reads through MiXCR, one entry per CDR3 protein. Of some 150,000 distinct CDR3 sequences in the sample, approximately 95% are singletons; the top ten hold roughly 0.15%. Germline V lookup: CDR1 SGHDN, CDR2 FVKESK. V lost 8 bases and J lost 8, with 16 bases in between. CDR3 length equals 13 residues. It was negative isolation that provided the CD8+ and CD4+ T cells, whereas TEMRA cells were enriched by FACS. About this clonotype itself: The antigen is undetermined.

This TCR was recovered from a human donor with Susac syndrome. The chain has TRBV14 and TRBJ2-1, with D perhaps matching TRBD1 or TRBD2 (5 bases each). What was sequenced was CD4+ T cells from PBMCs. The DNA for the CDR3 is TGTGCCAGCGATGACTCCCGGGGCCATGAGCAGTTCTTC. It specifies CASDDSRGHEQFF. The whole variable domain, filled in from reference TRBV14 and TRBJ2-1, reads EAGVTQFPSHSVIEKGQTVTLRCDPISGHDNLYWYRRVMGKEIKFLLHFVKESKQDESGMPNNRFLAERTGGTYSTLKVQPAELEDSGVYFCASDDSRGHEQFFGPGTRLTVL.